This is a list of T cell receptor beta chains from one sample in a study of early T cells in non-severe SARS-CoV-2 infection. Via MiXCR, TCRdb re-called the 5' RACE reads, giving one row per CDR3 protein. The sample holds about 40,000 distinct CDR3 sequences, over 4% seen once. Source material: whole blood. These receptors were collected from an adult who was a healthcare worker with PCR-confirmed SARS-CoV-2 infection or an uninfected control (not recorded which). CDR3s include the opening cysteine and the closing phenylalanine or tryptophan. A D gene is named only where the DNA matches it firmly. Part of the rows lack a size; the others show once, few, many or a class for expanded clones.

CDR3 protein: CASPGGRAGELFF; CDR3 DNA: TGCGCCAGCCCGGGGGGGCGAGCCGGGGAGCTGTTTTTT; D gene: TRBD2; V gene: TRBV23-1; clone size: many; CDR3 length: 13; J gene: TRBJ2-2
CDR3 protein: CSVSDGREQYF; CDR3 DNA: TGCAGCGTAAGTGACGGCCGGGAGCAGTACTTC; D gene: .; V gene: TRBV29-1; clone size: many; CDR3 length: 11; J gene: TRBJ2-7
CDR3 protein: CASSRQVFNEQFF; CDR3 DNA: TGTGCCAGTAGTCGCCAGGTATTTAATGAGCAGTTCTTC; D gene: .; V gene: TRBV19; clone size: many; CDR3 length: 13; J gene: TRBJ2-1
CDR3 protein: CASSLRQGSEQYF; CDR3 DNA: TGTGCCAGCAGCTTAAGACAGGGTAGCGAGCAGTACTTC; D gene: TRBD1; V gene: TRBV13; clone size: many; CDR3 length: 13; J gene: TRBJ2-7
CDR3 protein: CASSSTDEGDTQYF; CDR3 DNA: TGTGCCAGCAGCTCAACGGACGAAGGGGATACGCAGTATTTT; D gene: .; V gene: TRBV11-2; clone size: many; CDR3 length: 14; J gene: TRBJ2-3
CDR3 protein: CASSFAGAQETQYF; CDR3 DNA: TGTGCCAGCTCGTTTGCGGGGGCCCAAGAGACCCAGTACTTC; D gene: .; V gene: TRBV6-5; clone size: .; CDR3 length: 14; J gene: TRBJ2-5
CDR3 protein: CASSVFGSNTGELFF; CDR3 DNA: TGTGCCAGCAGCGTTTTTGGCAGTAACACCGGGGAGCTGTTTTTT; D gene: .; V gene: TRBV9; clone size: few; CDR3 length: 15; J gene: TRBJ2-2
CDR3 protein: CASSLVVGEQFF; CDR3 DNA: TGTGCCAGCAGCTTGGTAGTAGGGGAGCAGTTCTTC; D gene: .; V gene: TRBV5-4; clone size: many; CDR3 length: 12; J gene: TRBJ2-1
CDR3 protein: CASSRGWVSYEQYF; CDR3 DNA: TGTGCCAGCAGCCGCGGGTGGGTCTCCTACGAGCAGTACTTC; D gene: .; V gene: TRBV11-2; clone size: few; CDR3 length: 14; J gene: TRBJ2-7
CDR3 protein: CASSRAQNTGELFF; CDR3 DNA: TGTGCCAGCAGCCGGGCTCAGAACACCGGGGAGCTGTTTTTT; D gene: .; V gene: TRBV7-2; clone size: many; CDR3 length: 14; J gene: TRBJ2-2
CDR3 protein: CASSLYQSDEQYF; CDR3 DNA: TGTGCCAGCAGCTTATATCAGTCCGACGAGCAGTACTTC; D gene: .; V gene: TRBV7-6; clone size: few; CDR3 length: 13; J gene: TRBJ2-7
CDR3 protein: CSARGQGHQPQHF; CDR3 DNA: TGCAGTGCTAGGGGACAGGGCCATCAGCCCCAGCATTTT; D gene: TRBD1; V gene: TRBV20-1; clone size: many; CDR3 length: 13; J gene: TRBJ1-5
CDR3 protein: CASSQEGRPSSQYF; CDR3 DNA: TGCGCCAGCAGCCAAGAAGGGCGGCCGAGTTCCCAGTACTTC; D gene: .; V gene: TRBV4-1; clone size: many; CDR3 length: 14; J gene: TRBJ2-5
CDR3 protein: CSVGTSGHNEQFF; CDR3 DNA: TGCAGCGTAGGGACTAGCGGACACAATGAGCAGTTCTTC; D gene: TRBD2; V gene: TRBV29-1; clone size: .; CDR3 length: 13; J gene: TRBJ2-1
CDR3 protein: CASSLRAPQFF; CDR3 DNA: TGTGCCAGCAGCTTAAGGGCCCCCCAGTTCTTC; D gene: .; V gene: TRBV11-2; clone size: many; CDR3 length: 11; J gene: TRBJ2-1
CDR3 protein: CASSGTRGYSYNEQFF; CDR3 DNA: TGTGCCAGCAGCGGTACCCGGGGGTACTCCTACAATGAGCAGTTCTTC; D gene: .; V gene: TRBV7-2; clone size: few; CDR3 length: 16; J gene: TRBJ2-1
CDR3 protein: CASSILDRNDEQFF; CDR3 DNA: TGTGCCAGTAGTATCCTAGATCGAAACGATGAGCAGTTCTTC; D gene: .; V gene: TRBV19; clone size: few; CDR3 length: 14; J gene: TRBJ2-1
CDR3 protein: CASSQGPGQAYEQFF; CDR3 DNA: TGTGCCAGCAGCCAAGGTCCAGGACAGGCCTATGAGCAGTTCTTC; D gene: .; V gene: TRBV3-2; clone size: few; CDR3 length: 15; J gene: TRBJ2-1
CDR3 protein: CASSEGGQGRSPLHF; CDR3 DNA: TGCGCCAGCAGTGAGGGTGGACAGGGGAGATCACCCCTCCACTTT; D gene: TRBD1; V gene: TRBV10-2; clone size: many; CDR3 length: 15; J gene: TRBJ1-6
CDR3 protein: CASSPGQRSGNTIYF; CDR3 DNA: TGTGCCAGCTCACCGGGACAGCGCTCTGGAAACACCATATATTTT; D gene: TRBD1; V gene: TRBV18; clone size: many; CDR3 length: 15; J gene: TRBJ1-3
CDR3 protein: CASSEVGAGNTIYF; CDR3 DNA: TGTGCCAGCAGTGAAGTTGGGGCTGGAAACACCATATATTTT; D gene: .; V gene: TRBV25-1; clone size: .; CDR3 length: 14; J gene: TRBJ1-3
CDR3 protein: CASSPLPGVNTEAFF; CDR3 DNA: TGTGCCAGCAGTCCTCTACCAGGGGTTAACACTGAAGCTTTCTTT; D gene: .; V gene: TRBV5-4; clone size: few; CDR3 length: 15; J gene: TRBJ1-1
CDR3 protein: CASSWDFRSYNEQFF; CDR3 DNA: TGCGCCAGCAGCTGGGACTTCCGCTCCTACAATGAGCAGTTCTTC; D gene: .; V gene: TRBV5-1; clone size: many; CDR3 length: 15; J gene: TRBJ2-1
CDR3 protein: CASSKGWDRGEQFF; CDR3 DNA: TGTGCCAGCAGCAAAGGATGGGACAGGGGCGAGCAGTTCTTC; D gene: TRBD1; V gene: TRBV7-2; clone size: many; CDR3 length: 14; J gene: TRBJ2-1
CDR3 protein: CASSPGQGASYNSPLHF; CDR3 DNA: TGCGCCAGCAGCCCCGGACAGGGGGCTTCCTATAATTCACCCCTCCACTTT; D gene: TRBD1; V gene: TRBV4-1; clone size: few; CDR3 length: 17; J gene: TRBJ1-6